Presented here are 28 T cell receptor beta chains from one specimen sequenced in a study of cytomegalovirus exposure and HLA in healthy donors. This PCR relied on a set of 60 Vbeta primers and 13 Jbeta primers. Only in-frame clones appear in the TCRdb table, and some are missing; sequencing was by immunoSEQ multiplex PCR. This table has 130,000 or so clones, more than 60% appearing once. What was sequenced was PBMCs. These receptors all stem from a man aged 35 to 55 in good health and CMV-seronegative.

This chain links TRBV29-1 with TRBJ2-5; D is ambiguous. This CDR3 region has 14 residues. V lost 7 bases to trimming and J lost 1 base, with 16 bases between them. Per the germline V gene, CDR1 is SQVTM and CDR2 is ANQGSEA. CDR3 sequence: CSARRNSPQETQYF. The DNA for the CDR3 is TGCAGCGCCAGACGTAACAGTCCCCAAGAGACCCAGTACTTC. The full variable domain, with the rest looked up from reference TRBV29-1 and TRBJ2-5, is SAVISQKPSRDICQRGTSLTIQCQVDSQVTMMFWYRQQPGQSLTLIATANQGSEATYESGFVIDKFPISRPNLTFSTLTVSNMSPEDSSIYLCSARRNSPQETQYFGPGTRLLVL.

The V and J genes are TRBV5-6 and TRBJ1-2; D is unresolved. This CDR3 is built from 14 residues. Germline CDR1 reads SGHDT; CDR2 reads YYEEEE. Trimming left V 6 bases short and J 4 bases short, with 16 bases between. Here the CDR3 DNA reads TGTGCCAGCAAATCGTTCTGGGAGGGCTATGGCTACACCTTC. Encoded protein: CASKSFWEGYGYTF.

The chain employs TRBV28 and TRBJ2-6; TRBD2 agrees at 7 bases. Germline V gives CDR1 MDHEN, CDR2 SYDVKM. J gave up 2 bases and V 5 bases, and 3 bases lay outside the gene matches. The CDR3 runs to 15 residues. CDR3 nucleotides: TGTGCCAGCAGTCGACGGGGGGCTGGGGCCAACGTCCTGACTTTC. Its protein is CASSRRGAGANVLTF.

CDR3 region: CASSGQGVSVPQHF. The CDR3 DNA reads as TGTGCCAGCAGTGGACAGGGCGTGAGCGTGCCCCAGCATTTT. V usage is TRBV27 and J usage is TRBJ1-5, with 8 bases fitting TRBD1. Germline lookup yields CDR1 MNHEY and CDR2 SMNVEV (reference sequence). The CDR3 length is 14 residues. V shed 5 bases, J shed 9 bases, and the junction held 9 bases outside the gene matches.

The chain is built from TRBV4-2 and TRBJ1-1; TRBD1 aligns across 8 bases. Germline CDR1 is LGHNA and CDR2 is YNFKEQ. V lost 0 bases and J lost 4; bases outside the gene matches: 4. The CDR3 is 15 residues long. This CDR3 reads CASSQDPGQGTEAFF. The CDR3 coding sequence is TGTGCCAGCAGCCAAGATCCCGGACAGGGCACTGAAGCTTTCTTT.

This clone occurred a few times. CDR3 DNA: TGTGCCAGCAGCTTAGGAGGAACTGGAAACACCATATATTTT. Its translation: CASSLGGTGNTIYF. The chain employs TRBV5-4 and TRBJ1-3; D not certain. The CDR3 runs to 14 residues. Germline lookup yields CDR1 SGHNT and CDR2 YYREEE (reference sequence). Trimming took 2 bases from V and 2 from J, leaving 8 bases between them.

The rearrangement joins TRBV5-4 to TRBJ2-5, with 8 bases lining up with TRBD1. Germline V CDR1 and CDR2: SGHNT, YYREEE (reference sequence). The CDR3 has 15 residues. V lost 3 bases and J lost 4; bases outside the gene matches: 8. The CDR3 here is CASSSKQGAGETQYF. As DNA, the CDR3 is TGTGCCAGCAGCTCGAAGCAGGGGGCGGGAGAGACCCAGTACTTC.

This sequence joins TRBV6-5 and TRBJ1-2, with a possible D match to TRBD1 (5 bases). Germline V CDR1 and CDR2: MNHEY, SVGAGI. The CDR3 sequence is 13 residues long. Trimming stripped 8 bases from V and 3 bases from J, with 13 bases between. CDR3: CASRDPGYYGYTF. CDR3 DNA: TGTGCCAGCCGTGACCCAGGGTACTATGGCTACACCTTC.

The V call is TRBV5-5, the J call TRBJ1-1; D gene ambiguous. Germline-derived CDR1 and CDR2 are SGHKS and YYEKEE (reference sequence). The CDR3 runs to 16 residues. Trimming pared 0 bases from V and 5 bases from J, leaving 17 bases between. Here the CDR3 reads CASSLGMGIPGTEAFF. The CDR3 DNA is TGTGCCAGCAGCTTGGGAATGGGGATCCCGGGAACTGAAGCTTTCTTT.

V is TRBV11-2 and J is TRBJ1-2; D gene uncertain. The germline CDR1 and CDR2 sequences are SGHAT and FQNNGV. The ends were cut back, 5 bases at V and 1 base at J, with 14 bases in the middle. This CDR3 region has 15 residues. The CDR3 is CASSLSGGLNYGYTF. The DNA of the CDR3 is TGTGCCAGCAGCCTTAGCGGTGGTCTTAACTATGGCTACACCTTC.

This chain uses TRBV4-1 with TRBJ2-7, with D tentatively TRBD2 (5 bases). This CDR3 is 13 amino acids long. Germline V gene data show CDR1 as MGHRA and CDR2 as YSYEKL. Trimming left V 0 bases short and J 7 bases short, with 10 bases between. CDR3 in DNA: TGCGCCAGCAGCCAAGAGTTGAGGGAAGAGCAGTACTTC. Amino acid sequence: CASSQELREEQYF.

Remarks on this clone: The junction departs from germline at one end; a sequencing error may be responsible. This chain uses TRBV27 with TRBJ2-5; D is perhaps TRBD2 (5 bases). Germline CDR1 MNHEY, CDR2 SMNVEV (reference sequence). CDR3 length equals 12 residues. The CDR3 DNA reads TGTGCCAGCAGTTTATCTGGGGAGACCCTGTACTTC. It translates to CASSLSGETLYF.

The V gene is TRBV11-2, the J gene TRBJ1-1, with 7 positions matching TRBD1. V trimming: 1 base; J trimming: 1 base; junction bases outside the gene matches: 0. The CDR3 is 14 residues long. Germline V gene sequence: CDR1 SGHAT, CDR2 FQNNGV. In DNA, the CDR3 is TGTGCCAGCAGCTTAGGACAGGGGAACACTGAAGCTTTCTTT. Its translation: CASSLGQGNTEAFF.

The rearrangement joins TRBV2 to TRBJ2-5, with 11 bases matching TRBD2. CDR1 SNHLY and CDR2 FYNNEI come from the germline V gene. V trimming: 0 bases; J trimming: 3 bases; junction bases outside the gene matches: 6. CDR3 length: 17 residues. CDR3 residues: CASSEAYELAGEETQYF. In DNA form, the CDR3 reads TGTGCCAGCAGTGAAGCGTATGAACTAGCGGGGGAAGAGACCCAGTACTTC.

The rearrangement joins TRBV4-1 to TRBJ2-5; 11 bases are a match to TRBD1. CDR1 MGHRA and CDR2 YSYEKL come from the germline V gene. The CDR3 length is 16 residues. V trimming: 0 bases; J trimming: 5 bases; junction bases outside the gene matches: 5. CDR3 region: CASSQDGTGGRETQYF. DNA of the CDR3: TGCGCCAGCAGCCAAGATGGGACAGGGGGTAGGGAGACCCAGTACTTC.

This sequence joins TRBV5-1 and TRBJ1-2; 10 nucleotides align to TRBD1. J was trimmed by 6 bases and V by 5 bases; bases with no gene match: 7. Looked up from germline, CDR1 is SGHRS and CDR2 is YFSETQ. The CDR3 is made up of 14 amino acids. The CDR3 region is CASRLTGGADGYTF. The CDR3 DNA follows: TGCGCCAGCAGACTGACAGGGGGCGCGGATGGCTACACCTTC.

This clone was seen a single time. V and J are TRBV6-5 and TRBJ2-7, with TRBD1 matching 7 bases. This CDR3 has 16 residues. Germline loops: CDR1 MNHEY, CDR2 SVGAGI. Trimming removed 0 bases from V and 3 bases from J; junction bases left unmatched: 8. This CDR3 is CASSYSRRGTVYEQYF. The CDR3 bases are TGTGCCAGCAGTTACTCTCGACGTGGGACAGTCTACGAGCAGTACTTC.

The rearrangement links TRBV6-1 to TRBJ2-7; tentative D call: TRBD1 (6 bases). The CDR3 length is 14 residues. Germline-derived CDR1 and CDR2 are MNHNS and SASEGT. V lost 7 bases and J lost 1, with 14 bases in between. The CDR3 region is CASMVGQWSYEQYF. The DNA for the CDR3 is TGTGCCAGCATGGTTGGACAGTGGTCCTACGAGCAGTACTTC.

This chain links TRBV7-2 with TRBJ2-1; D uncertain. From germline, CDR1 is SGHTA and CDR2 FQGNSA. The CDR3 covers 13 residues. The V and J ends lost 5 bases and 10 bases respectively, with 15 bases between them. The DNA of the CDR3 is TGTGCCAGCAGCCAACCTAGTTCGAACGAGCAGTTCTTC. It is translated as CASSQPSSNEQFF.

As for this clone: Other nucleotide sequences in the sample specify the same CDR3. The V gene is TRBV6-5, the J gene TRBJ1-6; no clear D gene. The V and J ends lost 2 bases and 4 bases respectively, with 9 bases between them. CDR1 and CDR2 from the germline V gene are MNHEY and SVGAGI. This CDR3 region has 15 residues. CDR3 region: CASSYTSKYNSPLHF. The CDR3 bases are TGTGCCAGCAGTTACACCAGTAAATATAATTCACCCCTCCACTTT.

This chain joins TRBV7-2 and TRBJ2-2, with a weak D call TRBD1 (6 bases). Trimming pared 5 bases from V and 6 bases from J, leaving 10 bases between. CDR3 length: 13 residues. CDR1 SGHTA and CDR2 FQGNSA come from the germline V gene. The CDR3, as DNA: TGTGCCAGCAGCCCAGACAGGCCCGGGGAGCTGTTTTTT. As protein: CASSPDRPGELFF.

V and J are TRBV7-3 and TRBJ2-7; the D gene is possibly TRBD1 (6 bases). V was trimmed by 5 bases and J by 3 bases, leaving 17 bases between them. The germline gives CDR1 SGHTA, CDR2 FQGTGA. The CDR3 loop spans 15 amino acids. The CDR3 region has the DNA TGTGCCAGCAGCCCCGGACAGTTGGGTGTCTACGAGCAGTACTTC. Translating gives CASSPGQLGVYEQYF.

This rearrangement joins TRBV7-8 to TRBJ2-4, with D unclear. Trimming stripped 2 bases from V and 0 bases from J, with 11 bases between. Germline assignment: CDR1 SGHVS and CDR2 FQNEAQ. This CDR3 is 16 amino acids long. In DNA form, the CDR3 reads TGTGCCAGCAGCTTAACTACCCTACCAGCCAAAAACATTCAGTACTTC. It yields the protein CASSLTTLPAKNIQYF.

The chain employs TRBV7-6 and TRBJ1-1; D gene uncertain. Germline-derived CDR1 and CDR2 are SGHVS and FNYEAQ. This CDR3 comprises 16 residues. Trimming left V 4 bases short and J 4 bases short, with 19 bases between. In nucleotides, the CDR3 is TGTGCCAGCAGCTCCCCGGACGGAGCGCGGGCCACTGAAGCTTTCTTT. Translated, it gives CASSSPDGARATEAFF.

This sequence joins TRBV5-1 and TRBJ2-2, with D tentatively TRBD2 (6 bases). Germline V gene lookup returns CDR1 SGHRS and CDR2 YFSETQ. The CDR3 is 16 residues long. V lost 0 bases, J lost 0 bases, and 9 bases lay in between. The CDR3, as DNA: TGCGCCAGCAGCTTGGAAGGGGACTCGAACACCGGGGAGCTGTTTTTT. This translates into CASSLEGDSNTGELFF. The full variable domain, in which reference TRBV5-1 and TRBJ2-2 provide the parts outside the CDR3, is KAGVTQTPRYLIKTRGQQVTLSCSPISGHRSVSWYQQTPGQGLQFLFEYFSETQRNKGNFPGRFSGRQFSNSRSEMNVSTLELGDSALYLCASSLEGDSNTGELFFGEGSRLTVL.

This clone was detected once. J is TRBJ1-4 and V is TRBV18; TRBD1 is a possible D gene (6 bases). The CDR3 has 16 amino acids. V was trimmed by 2 bases and J by 8 bases, leaving 18 bases between them. Germline V CDR1 and CDR2: KGHSH, LQKENI. This chain's CDR3 is CASSPFSQGLGEKLFF. The CDR3 DNA reads as TGTGCCAGCTCACCATTCTCACAGGGCCTGGGGGAAAAACTGTTTTTT.

This clone has only a few counts. This sequence joins TRBV4-3 and TRBJ2-2; 8 bases are shared with TRBD2. The junction had 7 bases not matched to a gene; V was cut back by 0 bases and J by 1 base. The CDR3 has 18 residues. The germline V gene encodes CDR1 LGHNA and CDR2 YSLEER. This CDR3 is CASSQERGLAGNTGELFF. In DNA, the CDR3 is TGCGCCAGCAGCCAAGAGAGAGGGCTAGCGGGGAACACCGGGGAGCTGTTTTTT.

The chain recombines TRBV7-7 with TRBJ2-2; TRBD2 is a possible D gene (5 bases). The CDR3 extends over 15 amino acids. Germline lookup yields CDR1 SSHAT and CDR2 FNYEAQ (reference sequence). V gave up 1 base and J gave up 4 bases, with 10 bases separating them. CDR3 residues: CASSLGSGITGELFF. CDR3 bases: TGTGCCAGCAGCTTAGGGAGCGGCATCACCGGGGAGCTGTTTTTT. Full variable domain (outside the CDR3, taken from reference TRBV7-7 and TRBJ2-2): GAGVSQSPRYKVTKRGQDVTLRCDPISSHATLYWYQQALGQGPEFLTYFNYEAQPDKSGLPSDRFSAERPEGSISTLTIQRTEQRDSAMYRCASSLGSGITGELFFGEGSRLTVL.